What follows is one T cell receptor beta chain and its context. The PCR had 60 Vbeta and 13 Jbeta primers. Per the original methods: A follow-up analysis tallied 73 million or so unique TCR beta chains, roughly 10 million shared. TCRdb's copy holds only in-frame clones and misses some; the assay was immunoSEQ multiplex PCR. D and trimming come from the DNA, and the V and J calls and clone size come from that table. Among about 150,000 clones listed, 70% to 80% were seen once. This specimen comes from a study of cytomegalovirus exposure and HLA in healthy donors. The clonotype originates from a middle-aged woman in good health and CMV-seronegative. The sample consisted of PBMCs.

Here the CDR3 DNA reads TGTGCCAGCAGCTTAAACAGAATTGACAGGGATCCTGCCTACAATGAGCAGTTCTTC. Protein sequence: CASSLNRIDRDPAYNEQFF. The J gene is TRBJ2-1, the V gene TRBV7-3; the match to TRBD1 covers 7 bases. V lost 1 base, J lost 2 bases, and 14 bases stayed unmatched. Germline V gene sequence: CDR1 SGHTA, CDR2 FQGTGA. This CDR3 is built from 19 residues. Filled out from reference TRBV7-3 and TRBJ2-1, the complete variable domain reads GAGVSQTPSNKVTEKGKYVELRCDPISGHTALYWYRQSLGQGPEFLIYFQGTGAADDSGLPNDRFFAVRPEGSVSTLKIQRTERGDSAVYLCASSLNRIDRDPAYNEQFFGPGTRLTVL.